The T cell receptor beta chain under discussion was sequenced for a study of cytomegalovirus exposure and HLA in healthy donors. This PCR relied on a set of 60 Vbeta primers and 13 Jbeta primers. Profiled with immunoSEQ multiplex PCR; TCRdb holds only in-frame clones, not every one. Here the sample spans about 210,000 clones, about 86% being singletons. The germline CDR1 and CDR2 sequences are SGHNT and YYREEE (reference sequence). Unmatched junction bases numbered 1, after V lost 0 bases and J lost 5 bases. The CDR3 is made up of 15 amino acids. This rearrangement joins TRBV5-4 to TRBJ2-3; 12 bases match TRBD2. The sample was PBMCs. The sequence derives from a woman between 25 and 40 years old in good health and CMV-seronegative. Here the CDR3 DNA reads TGTGCCAGCAGCTTGGGACTAGCGGGAGAAGATACGCAGTATTTT. This encodes CASSLGLAGEDTQYF.